A selection of T cell receptor beta chains follows, all from one sample in a study of Graves' ophthalmopathy and Graves' hyperthyroidism. From the multiplex PCR reads, TCRdb called clonotypes with MiXCR, one entry per CDR3 protein. Among around 1.1 million distinct CDR3 sequences, about 38% were seen once, and the ten largest hold around 10%. Sequenced: peripheral blood or thyroid tissue (not recorded which). All receptors derive from an adult man with Graves' hyperthyroidism. Each CDR3 is given with its conserved first and last residue. The order of the fields is D gene, clone size, J gene, V gene, CDR3 protein, CDR3 DNA. D genes are given only for firm matches. The size entry is marked missing in some rows and otherwise reads once, few, many or a size class.

>TRBD1|few|TRBJ1-1|TRBV6-5
CASSPGQGAFVTEAFF
TGTGCCAGCAGTCCCGGACAGGGGGCATTTGTCACTGAAGCTTTCTTT
>NA|many|TRBJ1-4|TRBV15
CATSRDYAESNEKLFF
TGTGCCACCAGCAGAGATTATGCAGAATCTAATGAAAAACTGTTTTTT
>NA|NA|TRBJ1-4|TRBV29-1
CSAYTIRGNEKLFF
TGCAGCGCTTACACTATCAGGGGTAATGAAAAACTGTTTTTT
>NA|few|TRBJ1-1|TRBV30
CAWSVGVNTEAFF
TGTGCCTGGAGTGTAGGTGTGAACACTGAAGCTTTCTTT
>TRBD1|NA|TRBJ2-7|TRBV10-2
CASSTFRGSYEQYF
TGTGCCAGCAGTACCTTCAGGGGGTCCTACGAGCAGTACTTC
>NA|many|TRBJ2-2|TRBV7-2
CASSLWGAQQGTGELFF
TGTGCCAGCAGCTTATGGGGGGCCCAGCAGGGCACCGGGGAGCTGTTTTTT
>TRBD1|NA|TRBJ1-5|TRBV7-2
CASSLDRGNQPHHF
TGTGCCAGCAGCTTGGACAGGGGAAATCAGCCCCATCATTTT
>NA|few|TRBJ1-4|TRBV12-3/TRBV12-4
CASSLESAPNEKLFF
TGTGCCAGCAGTTTAGAATCAGCGCCTAATGAAAAACTGTTTTTT
>NA|NA|TRBJ2-2|TRBV5-1
CASSLATQLNTGELFF
TGCGCCAGCAGCTTGGCCACACAGCTGAACACCGGGGAGCTGTTTTTT
>NA|NA|TRBJ2-7|TRBV4-1
CASSQDPGGTLGEQYF
TGCGCCAGCAGCCAAGATCCGGGTGGAACGCTGGGTGAGCAGTACTTC
>NA|NA|TRBJ1-2|TRBV28
CATRQEHYGYTF
TGTGCCACCCGACAGGAGCACTATGGCTACACCTTC
>NA|NA|TRBJ2-7|TRBV29-1
CSVDSGSYEQYF
TGCAGCGTTGATTCAGGGTCGTACGAGCAGTACTTC
>NA|few|TRBJ1-5|TRBV19
CASSLDLESGPQHF
TGTGCCAGTAGTCTGGACTTAGAATCAGGGCCCCAGCATTTT
>TRBD1|few|TRBJ2-6|TRBV6-5
CASSRTGGAGANVLTF
TGTGCCAGCAGTCGGACAGGGGGCGCTGGGGCCAACGTCCTGACTTTC
>NA|NA|TRBJ2-7|TRBV20-1
CSARQIYEQYF
TGCAGTGCTAGGCAGATCTACGAGCAGTACTTC
>TRBD1|NA|TRBJ1-1|TRBV30
CAFDRGTEAFF
TGTGCCTTCGACAGGGGAACTGAAGCTTTCTTT
>NA|NA|TRBJ1-5|TRBV29-1
CSDYTGATNQPQHF
TGCAGTGATTACACAGGCGCTACCAATCAGCCCCAGCATTTT
>TRBD2|many|TRBJ2-2|TRBV7-2
CASSFKRGGNTGELFF
TGTGCCAGCAGCTTCAAGCGGGGGGGGAACACCGGGGAGCTGTTTTTT
>TRBD2|NA|TRBJ2-7|TRBV20-1
CSAAVGSGVSYEQYF
TGCAGTGCCGCTGTGGGTAGCGGGGTCTCCTACGAGCAGTACTTC
>TRBD1|once|TRBJ1-2|TRBV29-1
CSVRTGSTRGYTF
TGCAGCGTGAGGACAGGGAGCACGCGAGGCTACACCTTC
>TRBD1|NA|TRBJ2-7|TRBV6-6
CASRDRALRSTVYEQYF
TGTGCCAGCCGGGACAGGGCGTTAAGGTCAACCGTCTACGAGCAGTACTTC
>NA|NA|TRBJ2-1|TRBV7-9
CASSSGVNEQFF
TGTGCCAGCAGCTCAGGGGTGAATGAGCAGTTCTTC
>TRBD1|NA|TRBJ1-4|TRBV19
CASGTGGNQKLFF
TGTGCCAGCGGGACAGGGGGCAATCAAAAACTGTTTTTT
>NA|once|TRBJ2-5|TRBV7-2
CASSLGGAAKETQYF
TGTGCCAGCAGCTTGGGGGGGGCGGCGAAAGAGACCCAGTACTTC
>NA|many|TRBJ2-5|TRBV5-4
CASSLVQEQETQYF
TGTGCCAGCAGCTTAGTTCAGGAGCAAGAGACCCAGTACTTC
>TRBD1|NA|TRBJ2-7|TRBV29-1
CSVEKGTGRGRQYF
TGCAGCGTCGAAAAGGGGACAGGGAGAGGTCGACAGTACTTC
>NA|NA|TRBJ1-1|TRBV4-1
CASSIVTGDTEAFF
TGCGCCAGCAGCATTGTTACGGGGGACACTGAAGCTTTCTTT
>NA|few|TRBJ1-5|TRBV6-1
CASSEIGGRGFQPQHF
TGTGCCAGCAGTGAAATTGGTGGCAGGGGATTTCAGCCCCAGCATTTT
>NA|NA|TRBJ2-7|TRBV20-1
CSASVPGLHYEHYF
TGCAGTGCTAGCGTTCCCGGACTCCACTACGAGCATTACTTC
>NA|many|TRBJ1-1|TRBV9
CASSVGGPATEAFF
TGTGCCAGCAGCGTAGGAGGGCCGGCCACTGAAGCTTTCTTT
>TRBD2|NA|TRBJ2-5|TRBV12-3/TRBV12-4
CASSSASGAETQYF
TGTGCCAGCAGTTCAGCTAGCGGGGCGGAGACCCAGTACTTC
>NA|NA|TRBJ1-6|TRBV5-4
CASSLRGLNSPLHF
TGTGCCAGCAGCCTGCGGGGCCTCAATTCACCCCTCCACTTT
>TRBD1|many|TRBJ1-5|TRBV20-1
CSARETTGGSNQPQHF
TGCAGTGCTAGAGAGACGACAGGGGGAAGCAATCAGCCCCAGCATTTT
>TRBD1|NA|TRBJ2-7|TRBV2
CASTRQGASYKQYF
TGTGCCAGCACTCGACAGGGGGCGAGCTACAAGCAGTACTTC
>NA|NA|TRBJ1-6|TRBV6-6
CASRFDPIPTYNSPLHF
TGTGCCAGCAGATTCGACCCGATTCCAACCTATAATTCACCCCTCCACTTT
>NA|few|TRBJ1-1|TRBV7-8
CASSLSRHTEAFF
TGTGCCAGCAGTTTAAGCAGGCACACTGAAGCTTTCTTT
>NA|few|TRBJ2-5|TRBV10-3
CAISESSREETQYF
TGTGCCATCAGTGAGTCGAGTCGAGAAGAGACCCAGTACTTC
>TRBD1|NA|TRBJ2-7|TRBV10-2
CASSEGHRTGNEQYF
TGCGCCAGCAGTGAGGGCCACAGGACAGGGAACGAGCAGTACTTC
>TRBD1|few|TRBJ1-5|TRBV3-1
CASSHATGNQPQHF
TGTGCCAGCAGCCACGCGACAGGGAATCAGCCCCAGCATTTT
>NA|few|TRBJ1-2|TRBV9
CASSVEGSAERYGYTF
TGTGCCAGCAGCGTAGAGGGGTCAGCCGAACGGTATGGCTACACCTTC
>TRBD1|NA|TRBJ2-1|TRBV9
CASSPRTGYWNEQFF
TGTGCCAGCAGCCCCCGGACAGGGTATTGGAATGAGCAGTTCTTC
>NA|many|TRBJ1-2|TRBV7-9
CASGGGPLVYTF
TGTGCCAGCGGCGGGGGACCTTTAGTCTACACCTTC